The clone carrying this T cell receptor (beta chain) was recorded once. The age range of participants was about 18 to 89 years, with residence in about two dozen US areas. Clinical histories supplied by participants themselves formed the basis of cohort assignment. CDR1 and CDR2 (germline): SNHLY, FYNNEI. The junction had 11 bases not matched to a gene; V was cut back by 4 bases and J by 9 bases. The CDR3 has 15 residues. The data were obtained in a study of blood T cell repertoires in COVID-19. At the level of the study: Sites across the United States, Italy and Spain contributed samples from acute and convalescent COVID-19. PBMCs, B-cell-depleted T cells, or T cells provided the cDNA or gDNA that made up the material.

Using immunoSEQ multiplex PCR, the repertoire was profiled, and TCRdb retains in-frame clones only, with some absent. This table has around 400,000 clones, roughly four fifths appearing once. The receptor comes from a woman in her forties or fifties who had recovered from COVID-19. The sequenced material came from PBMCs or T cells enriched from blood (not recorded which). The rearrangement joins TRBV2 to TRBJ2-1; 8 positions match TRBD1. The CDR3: CASSALGQEDPEQFF. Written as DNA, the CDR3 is TGTGCCAGCAGTGCGTTGGGACAGGAGGACCCTGAGCAGTTCTTC.